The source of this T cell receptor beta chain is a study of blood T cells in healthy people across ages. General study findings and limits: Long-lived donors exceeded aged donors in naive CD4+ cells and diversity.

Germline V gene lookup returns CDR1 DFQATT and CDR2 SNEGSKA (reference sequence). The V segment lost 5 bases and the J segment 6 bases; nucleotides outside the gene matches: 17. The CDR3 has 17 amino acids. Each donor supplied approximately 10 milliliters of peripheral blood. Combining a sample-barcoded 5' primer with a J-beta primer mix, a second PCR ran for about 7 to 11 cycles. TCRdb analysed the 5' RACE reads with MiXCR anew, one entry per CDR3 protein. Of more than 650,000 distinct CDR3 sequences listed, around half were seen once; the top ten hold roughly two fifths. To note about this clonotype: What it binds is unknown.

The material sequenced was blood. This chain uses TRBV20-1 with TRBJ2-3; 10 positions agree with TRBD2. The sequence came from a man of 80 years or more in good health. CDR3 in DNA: TGCAGTGCTCCACTTACCTTAGCGGGAGGACCCCAGGATACGCAGTATTTT. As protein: CSAPLTLAGGPQDTQYF.